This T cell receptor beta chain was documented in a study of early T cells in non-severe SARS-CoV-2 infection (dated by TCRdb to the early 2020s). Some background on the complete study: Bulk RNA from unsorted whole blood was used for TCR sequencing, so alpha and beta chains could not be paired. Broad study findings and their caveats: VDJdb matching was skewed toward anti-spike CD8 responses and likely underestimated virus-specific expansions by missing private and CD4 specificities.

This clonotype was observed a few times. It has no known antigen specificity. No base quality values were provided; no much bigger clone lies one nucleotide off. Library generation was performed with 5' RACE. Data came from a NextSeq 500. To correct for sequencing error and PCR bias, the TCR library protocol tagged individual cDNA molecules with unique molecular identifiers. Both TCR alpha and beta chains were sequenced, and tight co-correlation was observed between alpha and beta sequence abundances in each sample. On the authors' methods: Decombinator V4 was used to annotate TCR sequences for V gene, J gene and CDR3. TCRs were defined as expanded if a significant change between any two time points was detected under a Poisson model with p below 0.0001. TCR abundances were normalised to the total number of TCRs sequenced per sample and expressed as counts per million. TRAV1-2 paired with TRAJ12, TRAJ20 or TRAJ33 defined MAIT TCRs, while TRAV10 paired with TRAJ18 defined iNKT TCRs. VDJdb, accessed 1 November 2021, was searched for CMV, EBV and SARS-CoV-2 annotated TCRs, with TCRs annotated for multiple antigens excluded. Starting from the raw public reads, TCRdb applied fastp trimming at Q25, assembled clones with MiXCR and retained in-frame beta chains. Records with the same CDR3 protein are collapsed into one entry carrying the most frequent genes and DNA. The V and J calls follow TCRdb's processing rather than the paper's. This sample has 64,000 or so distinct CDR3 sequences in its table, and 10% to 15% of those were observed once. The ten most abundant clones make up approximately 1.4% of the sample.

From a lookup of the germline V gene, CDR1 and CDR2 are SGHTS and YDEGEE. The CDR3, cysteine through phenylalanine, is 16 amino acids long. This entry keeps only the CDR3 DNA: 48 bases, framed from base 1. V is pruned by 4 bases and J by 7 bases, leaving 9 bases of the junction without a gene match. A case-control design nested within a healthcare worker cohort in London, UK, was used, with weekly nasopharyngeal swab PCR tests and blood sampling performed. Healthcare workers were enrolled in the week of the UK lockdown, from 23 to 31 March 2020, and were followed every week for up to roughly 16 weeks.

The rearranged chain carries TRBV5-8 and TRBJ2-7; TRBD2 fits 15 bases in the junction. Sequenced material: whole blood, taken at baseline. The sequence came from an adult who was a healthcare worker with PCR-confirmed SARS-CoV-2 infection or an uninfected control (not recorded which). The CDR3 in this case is CASSRGLAGGMVEQYF. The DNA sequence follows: TGTGCCAGCAGCCGGGGACTAGCGGGGGGAATGGTAGAGCAGTACTTC.